This entry describes one T cell receptor beta chain. The table came from immunoSEQ multiplex PCR; TCRdb's copy has only in-frame clones and leaves some out. The sample lists about 310,000 clones, more than 70% occurring once. The sample comes from a study of blood T cell repertoires in COVID-19. Overall study context: Material from acute and convalescent COVID-19 was sourced from the United States, Italy and Spain.

CDR3 size: 15 residues. Germline assignment: CDR1 KGHSH and CDR2 LQKENI. After removal of 5 bases from V and 8 bases from J, the junction contained 6 bases not matched to a gene. The rearrangement uses TRBV18 and TRBJ1-6; 10 positions match TRBD1. This clonotype was obtained from a woman between 45 and 60 years old who had recovered from COVID-19. The sequencing sample was made of peripheral blood. The CDR3 region has the DNA TGTGCCAGCTCATCGACCGGGACAGGGGATTCACCCCTCCACTTT. Its protein product is CASSSTGTGDSPLHF.